This is a list of T cell receptor beta chains from one sample in a study of blood T cell repertoires in COVID-19. Sequencing was performed with immunoSEQ multiplex PCR; in TCRdb, only in-frame clones are kept and a portion is missing. The table includes around 200,000 clones, 80% to 90% detected once. Sample: peripheral blood. The receptors were gathered from an elderly woman with acute or convalescent COVID-19. CDR3s leave out the opening cysteine and the closing phenylalanine or tryptophan. Fields, in order: clone size, J gene, V gene, CDR3 protein. Clone size is stated in some rows and not others, as once, few, many or a class when expanded.

NA | TRBJ1-2 | TRBV28 | ASSVPTGAIGYT
NA | TRBJ1-1 | TRBV27 | ASSLTGHTEAF
NA | TRBJ2-5 | TRBV4-2 | ASSQDPRTSGVETQY
once | TRBJ2-4 | TRBV28 | ASRDTLYPQY
NA | TRBJ1-3 | TRBV19 | ASSSGNTIY
NA | TRBJ1-4 | TRBV6-6 | ASEGGGRLEKLF
NA | TRBJ1-3 | TRBV9 | ASSALQGNTIY
NA | TRBJ2-1 | TRBV3-1/TRBV3-2 | ASSQAPGGSGRSYNEQF
once | TRBJ2-5 | TRBV7-2 | ASRSTGPRETQY
NA | TRBJ1-6 | TRBV5-5 | ASSSGPNSPLH
NA | TRBJ2-3 | TRBV7-2 | ASSFNGGTDTQY
NA | TRBJ1-1 | TRBV29-1 | SVEGHQNTEAF
NA | TRBJ1-2 | TRBV5-8 | ASSGFRDRGYGYT
NA | TRBJ2-5 | TRBV5-6 | ASSLLLKTQY
NA | TRBJ2-1 | TRBV4-1 | ASSQEVLAGNYNEQF
NA | TRBJ2-1 | TRBV28 | ASSLLSGGTYNEQF
NA | TRBJ1-1 | TRBV2 | ASSEDTNTEAF
NA | TRBJ1-2 | TRBV27 | ASSFDRALGYT
NA | TRBJ2-2 | TRBV2 | ASRTGLAGDAGELF
NA | TRBJ2-7 | TRBV20-1 | SASHPGQGRSYEQY
NA | TRBJ2-5 | TRBV7-2 | ASSLDSPTGLETQY
NA | TRBJ2-7 | TRBV11-3 | ASSLLSPAEQY
few | TRBJ2-3 | TRBV7-3 | ASSLGLAGDPDTQY
NA | TRBJ2-1 | TRBV13 | ASSLRLAVQGEQF
NA | TRBJ1-2 | TRBV3-1/TRBV3-2 | ASSPSSIDNYGYT
few | TRBJ1-6 | TRBV19 | ASSETRDSPLH
NA | TRBJ2-5 | TRBV11-2 | ASSLDHGQETQY
once | TRBJ2-7 | TRBV27 | ASRLTGQEY
NA | TRBJ2-1 | TRBV28 | ASSLGTSSYNEQF